The clone carrying this T cell receptor (beta chain) has more than one count but fewer than ten. V lost 1 base, J lost 3 bases, and 1 base stayed unmatched. This CDR3 is 15 amino acids long. Germline lookup yields CDR1 LNHDA and CDR2 SQIVND (reference sequence). The data are from a study of T cells in Graves' hyperthyroidism and ophthalmopathy. Newly diagnosed patients aged 18 to 65 had hyperthyroidism of under 2 months' duration. RNA transcripts provided the source from which TCR beta CDR3 regions were amplified. First-round RT-PCR targeting the TCR CDR3 was performed with the HTBI primer set. TCRdb fed the multiplex PCR reads into MiXCR, producing one record per CDR3 protein. This sample yields some 740,000 distinct CDR3 sequences, of which 12% to 15% are seen a single time; 9.5% to 13% belongs to the top ten.

Sequenced input: blood. The source of this sequence is a woman in her late teens or twenties with Graves' hyperthyroidism. The chain carries TRBV19 and TRBJ2-2; 8 bases are a match to TRBD2. The CDR3: CASSIAGGDTGELFF. In DNA, the CDR3 is TGTGCCAGTAGTATAGCGGGAGGGGACACCGGGGAGCTGTTTTTT.